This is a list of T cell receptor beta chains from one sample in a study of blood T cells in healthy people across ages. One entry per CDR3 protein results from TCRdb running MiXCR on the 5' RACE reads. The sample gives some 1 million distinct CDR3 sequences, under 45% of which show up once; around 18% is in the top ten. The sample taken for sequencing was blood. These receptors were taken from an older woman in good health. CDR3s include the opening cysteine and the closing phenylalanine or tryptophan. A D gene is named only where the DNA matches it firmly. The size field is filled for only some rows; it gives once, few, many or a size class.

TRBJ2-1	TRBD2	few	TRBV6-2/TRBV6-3	CASKLAGAYNEQFF	TGTGCCAGCAAACTAGCGGGAGCCTACAATGAGCAGTTCTTC
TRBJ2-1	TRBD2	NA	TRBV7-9	CASSTWTSGLSYDEQFF	TGTGCCAGCAGCACCTGGACTAGCGGATTGTCCTACGATGAGCAGTTCTTC
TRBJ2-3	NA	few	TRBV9	CASSAPLGVGTDTQYF	TGTGCCAGCAGCGCCCCGCTCGGTGTCGGCACAGATACGCAGTATTTT
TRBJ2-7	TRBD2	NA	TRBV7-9	CASSRTSGSVGEQYF	TGTGCCAGCAGCCGGACTAGCGGGAGTGTCGGCGAGCAGTACTTC
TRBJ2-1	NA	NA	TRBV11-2	CASRIARGMGNERFF	TGTGCCAGCAGGATAGCTAGGGGGATGGGGAATGAGCGGTTCTTC
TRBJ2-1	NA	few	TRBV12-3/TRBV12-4	CASSLAELVTDNEQFF	TGTGCCAGCAGTTTAGCGGAGCTAGTTACCGACAATGAGCAGTTCTTC
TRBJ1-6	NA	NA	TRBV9	CASSRDGDNSPLHF	TGTGCCAGCAGCCGGGACGGGGATAATTCACCCCTCCACTTT
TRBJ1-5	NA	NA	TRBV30	CAWSVHGNQPQHF	TGTGCCTGGAGTGTACACGGGAATCAGCCCCAGCATTTT
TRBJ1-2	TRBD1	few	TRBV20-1	CSASGTGRNYGYTF	TGCAGTGCTTCGGGGACAGGGAGGAACTATGGCTACACCTTC
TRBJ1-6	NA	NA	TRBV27	CASSLSDTYNSPLHF	TGTGCCAGCAGTTTGTCGGACACCTATAATTCACCCCTCCACTTT
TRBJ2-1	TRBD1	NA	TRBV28	CASSPTDRVYEQFF	TGTGCCAGCAGTCCGACGGACAGGGTCTATGAGCAGTTCTTC
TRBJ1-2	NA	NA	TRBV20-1	CSARGATTYGYTF	TGCAGTGCTAGGGGGGCAACGACTTATGGCTACACCTTC
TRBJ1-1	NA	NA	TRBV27	CASSSSGPQVGGMNTEAFF	TGTGCCAGCAGTTCAAGCGGCCCCCAGGTGGGGGGCATGAACACTGAAGCTTTCTTT
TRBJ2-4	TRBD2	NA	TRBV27	CASSFTSGDKNIQYF	TGTGCCAGCAGTTTCACTAGCGGAGATAAAAACATTCAGTACTTC
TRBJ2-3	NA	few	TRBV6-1	CASSVGPFSTDTQYF	TGTGCCAGCAGCGTGGGACCGTTTAGCACAGATACGCAGTATTTT
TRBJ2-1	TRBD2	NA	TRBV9	CATGLANEQFF	TGTGCCACCGGACTAGCAAACGAGCAGTTCTTC
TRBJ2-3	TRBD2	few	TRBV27	CASTELSGRKRDTQYF	TGTGCCAGCACCGAACTCAGCGGGAGGAAGAGAGATACGCAGTATTTT
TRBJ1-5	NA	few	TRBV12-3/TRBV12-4	CASSQQGFSNQPQHF	TGTGCCAGCAGTCAGCAGGGGTTTAGCAATCAGCCCCAGCATTTT
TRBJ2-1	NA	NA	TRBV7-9	CASGLEDSYNEQFF	TGTGCCAGCGGCTTAGAGGACAGTTACAATGAGCAGTTCTTC
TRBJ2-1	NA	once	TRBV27	CASRRQRTSYNEQFF	TGTGCCAGTAGGAGACAGCGGACATCCTACAATGAGCAGTTCTTC
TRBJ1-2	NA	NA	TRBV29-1	CSVALLRSWGYTF	TGCAGCGTCGCACTCTTGAGGTCGTGGGGCTACACCTTC
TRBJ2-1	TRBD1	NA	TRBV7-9	CASSAGQGAYNEQFF	TGTGCCAGCAGCGCGGGACAGGGGGCGTACAATGAGCAGTTCTTC
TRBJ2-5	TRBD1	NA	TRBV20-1	CSASQGARETQYF	TGCAGTGCTTCCCAGGGGGCGCGGGAGACCCAGTACTTC
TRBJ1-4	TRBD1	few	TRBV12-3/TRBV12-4	CASSKGQGTEKLFF	TGTGCCAGCAGTAAGGGACAGGGAACCGAAAAACTGTTTTTT
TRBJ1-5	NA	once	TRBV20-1	CSATRSPNQPQHF	TGCAGTGCCACAAGGTCCCCCAATCAGCCCCAGCATTTT
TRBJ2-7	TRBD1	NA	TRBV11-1	CASSFDRVVNEQYF	TGTGCCAGCAGCTTCGACAGGGTGGTCAACGAGCAGTACTTC
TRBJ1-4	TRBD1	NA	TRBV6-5	CASSYSGTGDEKLFF	TGTGCCAGCAGTTACTCCGGGACAGGGGATGAAAAACTGTTTTTT
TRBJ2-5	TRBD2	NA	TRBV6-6	CASSQRGRERETQYF	TGTGCCAGCAGTCAGCGAGGGCGGGAGAGGGAGACCCAGTACTTC
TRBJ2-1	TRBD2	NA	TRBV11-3	CASSPLAGINNEQFF	TGTGCCAGCAGCCCACTAGCGGGAATTAACAATGAGCAGTTCTTC
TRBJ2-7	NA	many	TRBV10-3	CAIRNTTGTNSYEQYF	TGTGCCATCAGAAACACCACAGGGACAAACTCCTACGAGCAGTACTTC
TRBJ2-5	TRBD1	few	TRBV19	CASSISGTGEEQYF	TGTGCCAGTAGTATTTCCGGGACAGGGGAGGAGCAGTACTTC
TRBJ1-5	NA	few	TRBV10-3	CAIVGGLGQPQHF	TGTGCCATCGTTGGGGGGCTCGGTCAGCCCCAGCATTTT
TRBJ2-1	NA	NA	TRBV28	CASSLGPIRQFF	TGTGCCAGCAGCCTGGGACCCATCCGACAGTTCTTC
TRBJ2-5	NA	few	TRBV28	CASSLYERETQYF	TGTGCCAGCAGTTTGTATGAACGGGAGACCCAGTACTTC
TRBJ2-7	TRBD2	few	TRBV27	CASSHSGATYEQYF	TGTGCCAGCAGCCATAGCGGGGCCACCTACGAGCAGTACTTC
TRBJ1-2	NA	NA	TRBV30	CAWSLGKYGYTF	TGTGCCTGGAGTCTGGGAAAATATGGCTACACCTTC
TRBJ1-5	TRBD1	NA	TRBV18	CASSPPGAGGSQHF	TGTGCCAGCTCACCACCGGGGGCAGGGGGCTCCCAGCATTTT
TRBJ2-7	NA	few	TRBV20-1	CSARDSEGAYEQYF	TGCAGTGCTAGAGATAGCGAGGGGGCCTACGAGCAGTACTTC
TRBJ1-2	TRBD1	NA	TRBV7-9	CASSTGQGLYGYTF	TGTGCCAGCAGCACTGGACAGGGCCTGTATGGCTACACCTTC
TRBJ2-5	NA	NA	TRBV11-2	CVSSPGPNGGQETQYF	TGTGTCAGCAGCCCAGGCCCTAATGGCGGTCAAGAGACCCAGTACTTC
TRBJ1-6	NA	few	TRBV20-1	CSASQGSSYNSPLHF	TGCAGTGCTAGCCAGGGGAGCTCCTATAATTCACCCCTCCACTTT
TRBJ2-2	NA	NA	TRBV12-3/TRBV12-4	CASRADTRPNTGELFF	TGTGCCAGCAGGGCCGATACTAGGCCGAACACCGGGGAGCTGTTTTTT
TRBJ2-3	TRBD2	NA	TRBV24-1	CATSALTSGASTDTQYF	TGTGCCACCAGTGCCCTGACTAGCGGGGCTAGCACAGATACGCAGTATTTT
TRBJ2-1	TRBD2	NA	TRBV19	CASSTTGTSGFNDEQFF	TGTGCCAGTAGTACGACCGGGACTAGCGGTTTTAACGATGAGCAGTTCTTC
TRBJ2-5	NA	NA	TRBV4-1	CASSRSRGEQETQYF	TGCGCCAGCAGCCGGTCGAGGGGGGAGCAAGAGACCCAGTACTTC
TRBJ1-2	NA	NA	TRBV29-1	CSVEGLDYGYTF	TGCAGCGTTGAAGGGCTGGACTATGGCTACACCTTC
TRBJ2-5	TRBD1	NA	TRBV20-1	CSARGQGRQETQYF	TGCAGTGCTAGGGGACAGGGACGTCAAGAGACCCAGTACTTC
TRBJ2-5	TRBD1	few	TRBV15	CATSSTGGRETQYF	TGTGCCACCAGCAGCACAGGGGGCAGGGAGACCCAGTACTTC